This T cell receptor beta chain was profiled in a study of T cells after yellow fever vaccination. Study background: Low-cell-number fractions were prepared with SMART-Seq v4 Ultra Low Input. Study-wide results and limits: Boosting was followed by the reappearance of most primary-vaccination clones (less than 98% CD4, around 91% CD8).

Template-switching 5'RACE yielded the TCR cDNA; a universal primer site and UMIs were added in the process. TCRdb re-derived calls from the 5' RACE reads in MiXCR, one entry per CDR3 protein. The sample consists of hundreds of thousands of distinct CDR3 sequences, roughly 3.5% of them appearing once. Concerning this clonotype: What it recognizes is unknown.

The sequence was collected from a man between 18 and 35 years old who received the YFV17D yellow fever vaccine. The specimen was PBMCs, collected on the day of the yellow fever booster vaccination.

CDR3 region: CASSPGYGSYEQYV. The CDR3 region has the DNA TGTGCCAGCAGCCCAGGGTATGGATCCTACGAGCAGTACGTC. The chain has TRBV7-2 and TRBJ2-7; D is perhaps TRBD1 (5 bases). V lost 5 bases and J 1 base, leaving 12 bases between the germline ends. The CDR3 is 14 residues long. Per germline, CDR1 SGHTA and CDR2 FQGNSA.